The T cell receptor (beta chain) under discussion was sequenced for a study of T cells in Graves' hyperthyroidism and ophthalmopathy. This clonotype was seen only a few times. The antigen is undetermined. Overall study results and limits: Appearing also in blood were most of the thyroid clonotypes expanded above 0.001.

Amplified TCR beta CDR3 regions derived from RNA transcripts. The HTBI primer set was used in a first-round RT-PCR of the TCR CDR3. TCRdb used MiXCR to reprocess the multiplex PCR reads, holding one entry per CDR3 protein. Among around 370,000 distinct CDR3 sequences listed, 18% were seen once. The trim removed 2 bases at V and 4 bases at J, leaving 4 bases unmatched. Germline V gene data show CDR1 as SGHTA and CDR2 as FQGTGA. The CDR3 has 15 residues. The material sequenced was blood. V usage is TRBV7-3 and J usage is TRBJ2-3; 9 positions agree with TRBD1. The receptor's source is a young man with Graves' ophthalmopathy. The CDR3 nucleotides are TGTGCCAGCAGCTTAGGGGACAGGGAAGCAGATACGCAGTATTTT. Protein sequence: CASSLGDREADTQYF. The complete variable domain, with remaining parts taken from reference TRBV7-3 and TRBJ2-3, reads GAGVSQTPSNKVTEKGKYVELRCDPISGHTALYWYRQSLGQGPEFLIYFQGTGAADDSGLPNDRFFAVRPEGSVSTLKIQRTERGDSAVYLCASSLGDREADTQYFGPGTRLTVL.